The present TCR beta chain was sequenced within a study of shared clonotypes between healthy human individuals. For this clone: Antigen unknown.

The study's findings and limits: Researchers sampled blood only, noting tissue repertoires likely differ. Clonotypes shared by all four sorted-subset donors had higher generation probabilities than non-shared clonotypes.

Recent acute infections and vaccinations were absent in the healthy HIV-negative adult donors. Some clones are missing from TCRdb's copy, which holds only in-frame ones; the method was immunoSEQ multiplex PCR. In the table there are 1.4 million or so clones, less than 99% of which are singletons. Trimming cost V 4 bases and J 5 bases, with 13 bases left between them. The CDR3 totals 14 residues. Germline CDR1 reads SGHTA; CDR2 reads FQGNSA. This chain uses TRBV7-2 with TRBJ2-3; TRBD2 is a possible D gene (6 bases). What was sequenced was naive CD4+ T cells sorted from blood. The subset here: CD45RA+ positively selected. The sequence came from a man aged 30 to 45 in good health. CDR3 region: CASSSGTYQDTQYF. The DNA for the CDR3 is TGTGCCAGCAGCTCCGGGACTTATCAAGATACGCAGTATTTT.